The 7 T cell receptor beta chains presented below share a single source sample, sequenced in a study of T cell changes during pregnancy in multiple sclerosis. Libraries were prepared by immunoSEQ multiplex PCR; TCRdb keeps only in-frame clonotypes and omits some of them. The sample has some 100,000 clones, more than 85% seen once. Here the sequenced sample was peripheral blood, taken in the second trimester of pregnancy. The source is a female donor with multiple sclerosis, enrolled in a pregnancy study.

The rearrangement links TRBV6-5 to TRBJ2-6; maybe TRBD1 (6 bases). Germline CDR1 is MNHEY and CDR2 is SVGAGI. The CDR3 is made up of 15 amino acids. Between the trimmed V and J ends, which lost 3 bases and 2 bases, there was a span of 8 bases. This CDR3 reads CASSYEGAGANVLTF. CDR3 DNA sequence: TGTGCCAGCAGTTATGAGGGGGCTGGGGCCAACGTCCTGACTTTC.

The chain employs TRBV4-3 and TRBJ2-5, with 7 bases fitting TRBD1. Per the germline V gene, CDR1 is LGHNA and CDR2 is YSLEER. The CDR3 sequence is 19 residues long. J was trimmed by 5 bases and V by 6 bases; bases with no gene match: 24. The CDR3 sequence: CASSRQGRALDRPWETQYF. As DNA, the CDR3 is TGCGCCAGCAGTCGACAGGGTAGGGCCCTAGATAGGCCCTGGGAGACCCAGTACTTC.

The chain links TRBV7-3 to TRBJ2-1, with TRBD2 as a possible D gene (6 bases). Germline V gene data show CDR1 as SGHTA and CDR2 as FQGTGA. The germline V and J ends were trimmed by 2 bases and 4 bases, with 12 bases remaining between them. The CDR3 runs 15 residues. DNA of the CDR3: TGTGCCAGCAGCTTATTTCCTAGCGAGTACAATGAGCAGTTCTTC. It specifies CASSLFPSEYNEQFF.

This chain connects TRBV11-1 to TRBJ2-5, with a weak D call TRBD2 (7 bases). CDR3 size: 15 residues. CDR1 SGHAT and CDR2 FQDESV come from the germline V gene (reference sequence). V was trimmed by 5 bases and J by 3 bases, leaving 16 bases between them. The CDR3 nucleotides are TGTGCCAGCAGCGCCGAGGGGGGGACTAAAGAGACCCAGTACTTC. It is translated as CASSAEGGTKETQYF. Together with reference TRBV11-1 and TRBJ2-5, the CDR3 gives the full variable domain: EAEVAQSPRYKITEKSQAVAFWCDPISGHATLYWYRQILGQGPELLVQFQDESVVDDSQLPKDRFSAERLKGVDSTLKIQPAELGDSAMYLCASSAEGGTKETQYFGPGTRLLVL.

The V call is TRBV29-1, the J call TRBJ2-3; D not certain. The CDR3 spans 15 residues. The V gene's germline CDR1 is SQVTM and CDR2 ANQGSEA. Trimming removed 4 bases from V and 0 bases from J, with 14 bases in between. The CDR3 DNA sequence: TGCAGCGTTGTTCCTCCGACAACTAGCACAGATACGCAGTATTTT. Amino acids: CSVVPPTTSTDTQYF.

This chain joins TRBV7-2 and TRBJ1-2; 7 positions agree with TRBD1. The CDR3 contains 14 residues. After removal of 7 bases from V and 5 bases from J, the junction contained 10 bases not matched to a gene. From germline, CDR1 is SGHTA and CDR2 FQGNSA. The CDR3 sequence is CASTRTRTGYGYTF. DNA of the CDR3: TGTGCCAGCACCAGGACACGGACAGGATATGGCTACACCTTC.

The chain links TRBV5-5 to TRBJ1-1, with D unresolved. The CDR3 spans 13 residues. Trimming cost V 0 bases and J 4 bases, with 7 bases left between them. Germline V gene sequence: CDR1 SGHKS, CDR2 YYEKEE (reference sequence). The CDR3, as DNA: TGTGCCAGCAGCTTGGACCGCGGCACTGAAGCTTTCTTT. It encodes CASSLDRGTEAFF.